A selection of T cell receptor beta chains follows, all from one sample in a study of T cell changes during pregnancy in multiple sclerosis. Produced via immunoSEQ multiplex PCR; TCRdb's table is partial and in-frame only. This table has 130,000 or so clones, roughly 95% appearing once. This material consisted of peripheral blood, taken after pregnancy. Every receptor here comes from a female donor with multiple sclerosis, enrolled in a pregnancy study. Each CDR3 is given with its conserved first and last residue. A D gene is named only where the DNA matches it firmly. Clone size is given for some rows only: seen once, a few or many times, or a class if the clone is expanded.

>NA|TRBD1|TRBV2|TRBJ2-7
TGTGCCAGCATCCTGGACAGGGACGCCTACGAGCAGTACTTC
CASILDRDAYEQYF
>NA|TRBD1|TRBV19|TRBJ2-2
TGTGCCAGTAGTACACAGGGGGCGTATACCGGGGAGCTGTTTTTT
CASSTQGAYTGELFF
>once|NA|TRBV7-2|TRBJ2-6
TGTGCCAGCAGCTTAAGGGCAGGGGGGAGCTCTGGGGCCAACGTCCTGACTTTC
CASSLRAGGSSGANVLTF
>NA|NA|TRBV21-1|TRBJ2-7
TGTGCCAGCAGCAAACGGAGTACCAACGCGGGCGAGCAGTACTTC
CASSKRSTNAGEQYF
>NA|NA|TRBV10-3|TRBJ2-1
TGTGCCATCAGTGACAGGGGGGTTTCCTACAATGAGCAGTTCTTC
CAISDRGVSYNEQFF
>NA|NA|TRBV28|TRBJ1-3
TGTGCCAGTCAAGCTCTGGTTACCTCTGGAAACACCATATATTTT
CASQALVTSGNTIYF
>NA|NA|TRBV7-9|TRBJ2-7
TGTGCCAGCAGCATAACGCCTACGACCTACGAGCAGTACTTC
CASSITPTTYEQYF
>NA|TRBD1|TRBV7-9|TRBJ2-7
TGTGCCAGCAGCTTACGGGACAGGGCCTACGAGCAGTACTTC
CASSLRDRAYEQYF
>NA|NA|TRBV11-1|TRBJ1-5
TGTGCCAGCAGCTTATATGGCACCGGAGGGAACCAGCCCCAGCATTTT
CASSLYGTGGNQPQHF
>NA|TRBD2|TRBV19|TRBJ2-3
TGTGCCACCTCACTAGCGGACACAGATACGCAGTATTTT
CATSLADTDTQYF
>NA|TRBD1|TRBV7-2|TRBJ2-7
TGTGCCAGCAGCCGCCGGACAGGGGGCTCCACGTACGAGCAGTACTTC
CASSRRTGGSTYEQYF
>NA|NA|TRBV30|TRBJ2-1
TGTGCCTGGAGTACACGGAGGTTACAGACAACGGACGATGAGCAGTTCTTC
CAWSTRRLQTTDDEQFF
>NA|TRBD2|TRBV11-2|TRBJ2-5
TGTGCCAGCACTACGGGAGGGGAAGAGACCCAGTACTTC
CASTTGGEETQYF
>NA|NA|TRBV11-1|TRBJ2-1
TGTGCCAGCAGCTTAGCGCTGACACCAGATAACAATGAGCAGTTCTTC
CASSLALTPDNNEQFF
>NA|NA|TRBV10-2|TRBJ2-5
TGCGCCAGCAGTGAAAGAGGGCGCTGGGAGACCCAGTACTTC
CASSERGRWETQYF
>NA|TRBD2|TRBV7-9|TRBJ2-1
TGTGCCAGCAGCTTAGCCCAGGGACTAGCCTACAATGAGCAGTTCTTC
CASSLAQGLAYNEQFF
>NA|NA|TRBV15|TRBJ2-1
TGTGCCACCAGCAGCTTGAATGAGCAGTTCTTC
CATSSLNEQFF
>NA|TRBD2|TRBV7-9|TRBJ2-7
TGTGCCAGCAGCATGCGGACTAGTTTTCCTTGGTCTGGGTCCTACGAGCAGTACTTC
CASSMRTSFPWSGSYEQYF
>NA|TRBD2|TRBV27|TRBJ2-7
TGTGCCAGCAGTTCTAGCGGGAGGGAGTACGAGCAGTACTTC
CASSSSGREYEQYF
>NA|NA|TRBV30|TRBJ2-7
TGTGCCTGGCAGGGAACGAACTACGAGCAGTACTTC
CAWQGTNYEQYF
>few|TRBD1|TRBV2|TRBJ1-1
TGTGCCAGCAGGGGACCCGGACAGGGAGACACTGAAGCTTTCTTT
CASRGPGQGDTEAFF
>NA|TRBD2|TRBV28|TRBJ2-5
TGTGCCAGCAGTTCCCTGGGACTAGCGGGAGGAACTCACCATGGAGAGACCCAGTACTTC
CASSSLGLAGGTHHGETQYF
>NA|TRBD2|TRBV11-1|TRBJ2-7
TGTGCCAGCAGTAAACTAGCGGGAGACAACGAGCAGTACTTC
CASSKLAGDNEQYF
>NA|TRBD1|TRBV7-9|TRBJ1-4
TGTGCCAGCAGCCACCGACAGGGTCGAGGTGAAAAACTGTTTTTT
CASSHRQGRGEKLFF
>NA|TRBD1|TRBV6-1|TRBJ2-2
TGTGCCAGCAGTCGGGACAGTCCGAACACCGGGGAGCTGTTTTTT
CASSRDSPNTGELFF
>NA|TRBD2|TRBV6-5|TRBJ2-1
TGTGCCAGCAGTTATCACGGACTAGCGGGTGGGTATGAGCAGTTCTTC
CASSYHGLAGGYEQFF
>NA|TRBD2|TRBV30|TRBJ2-1
TGTGCCTGGGAAGCGGGAGGGCCGAGTCAGAGCACCTACAATGAGCAGTTCTTC
CAWEAGGPSQSTYNEQFF
>NA|NA|TRBV7-8|TRBJ2-5
TGTGCCAGCAGCTTATTACCCCTAGAATTGTGGCGGAAAGAGACCCAGTACTTC
CASSLLPLELWRKETQYF
>NA|NA|TRBV6-7|TRBJ2-4
TGTGCCAGCAGTTACGGGGGCGATGAGGGCAAAAACATTCAGTACTTC
CASSYGGDEGKNIQYF
>NA|NA|TRBV5-4|TRBJ1-2
TGTGCCAGCAGCTTGGCGGACTTGCTCTATGGCTACACCTTC
CASSLADLLYGYTF